The T cell receptor beta chain described here comes from a study of cytomegalovirus exposure and HLA in healthy donors. In regard to this clone: Its antigen remains unidentified.

Primers: 60 Vbeta forward and 13 Jbeta reverse. Sequenced by immunoSEQ multiplex PCR; TCRdb stores in-frame clones only, minus some. The sample carries fewer than 200,000 clones, approximately 76% recorded once. J lost 9 bases, V lost 8 bases, and 11 bases had no gene match. From germline, CDR1 is MNHEY and CDR2 SVGAGI. The CDR3 is 13 amino acids. General study results and limits: Most TCR sequences showed up rarely, but some public TCRs showed up in many donors.

V gene TRBV6-5 combines with J gene TRBJ1-2, with 8 bases identical to TRBD1. The TCR comes from a man in his 60s in good health and CMV-seronegative. The material sequenced was PBMCs. The CDR3 region has the DNA TGTGCCAGCCGATCTACCACAGGGGGGAGCTACACCTTC. This gives the protein CASRSTTGGSYTF.